The clone carrying this T cell receptor beta chain was seen only once. Its antigen is undetermined. Trimming took 0 bases from V and 12 from J, leaving 12 bases between them. CDR3 length: 13 amino acids. Germline V gene sequence: CDR1 SGHTA, CDR2 FQGNSA. The entry originates in a study of OX40 agonist ivuxolimab in advanced cancers. Whole-study findings and limits: In general, CD8+ T cells held more expanded clones than CD4+ did, on average. The work left the antigen specificity of expanded peripheral T cells undetermined. Patients with a partial response at 0.1-3.0 mg/kg had among the lowest clonal expansion.

Generated by immunoSEQ multiplex PCR, the TCRdb table keeps only in-frame clones and is missing some. The repertoire includes more than 80,000 clones, 70% to 90% of them detected once, and about 1.3% sits in the top ten. This sequence joins TRBV7-2 and TRBJ2-1, with TRBD2 as a possible D gene (6 bases). The sequenced sample was CD4+ or CD8+ T cells sorted from blood, obtained in a trial of the OX40 agonist ivuxolimab. This TCR derives from an adult with an advanced solid tumor such as melanoma, head and neck, liver or kidney cancer. Here the CDR3 reads CASSLAGDSPQFF. CDR3 DNA sequence: TGTGCCAGCAGCTTAGCGGGGGACTCCCCGCAGTTCTTC.